The 26 T cell receptor beta chains listed next were all sequenced from one sample in a study of cytomegalovirus exposure and HLA in healthy donors. TCRdb's copy holds only in-frame clones and misses some; the assay was immunoSEQ multiplex PCR. The sample has about 160,000 clones; about 90% are singletons. Sequenced: PBMCs. The receptors were sampled from a woman aged 18-29 years in good health and CMV-seropositive.

This chain links TRBV9 with TRBJ1-5; D unresolved. V was shortened by 2 bases and J by 6 bases, with 15 bases between the two germline ends. Germline V gene lookup returns CDR1 SGDLS and CDR2 YYNGEE. The CDR3 contains 15 residues. This CDR3 is CASSVYLLPGQPQHF. CDR3 DNA: TGTGCCAGCAGCGTGTACTTGCTTCCCGGTCAGCCCCAGCATTTT.

The CDR3 is CASNDRGRTGELFF. The CDR3 DNA reads TGTGCCAGTAACGACAGGGGGCGTACCGGGGAGCTGTTTTTT. The chain links TRBV19 to TRBJ2-2; 10 nucleotides align to TRBD1. This CDR3 has 14 amino acids. Germline-derived CDR1 and CDR2 are LNHDA and SQIVND (reference sequence). V lost 7 bases to trimming and J lost 5 bases; unmatched junction nucleotides: 4.

This chain links TRBV7-9 with TRBJ1-3; 8 bases align to TRBD1. Germline-derived CDR1 and CDR2 are SEHNR and FQNEAQ (reference sequence). CDR3 length: 15 amino acids. V lost 5 bases, J lost 4 bases, and 7 bases stayed unmatched. CDR3 loop: CASSGQGRAGNTIYF. The CDR3 DNA is TGTGCCAGCAGCGGACAGGGACGGGCCGGAAACACCATATATTTT.

The chain links TRBV5-4 to TRBJ2-7; the match to TRBD2 covers 7 bases. There are 14 residues in the CDR3. The germline V gene has CDR1 SGHNT and CDR2 YYREEE (reference sequence). V lost 4 bases and J lost 0; bases outside the gene matches: 4. CDR3: CASSISGISYEQYF. The CDR3 bases are TGTGCCAGCAGCATAAGCGGGATCTCCTACGAGCAGTACTTC.

The chain uses TRBV29-1 and TRBJ1-1; D is ambiguous. The germline V gene has CDR1 SQVTM and CDR2 ANQGSEA. The CDR3 has 15 amino acids. V was trimmed by 4 bases and J by 4 bases, leaving 19 bases between them. CDR3 protein: CSVVWRGAELTEAFF. For the CDR3, the DNA is TGCAGCGTTGTGTGGCGGGGAGCGGAACTCACTGAAGCTTTCTTT.

Concerning this clone itself: The identical CDR3 is also encoded by other nucleotide sequences in the sample. The V and J genes are TRBV9 and TRBJ2-3, with TRBD2 matching over 9 bases. Germline CDR1 SGDLS, CDR2 YYNGEE. The CDR3 is 14 residues long. Trimming removed 2 bases from V and 3 bases from J; junction bases left unmatched: 1. CDR3 region: CASSVGLATDTQYF. The CDR3, as DNA: TGTGCCAGCAGCGTGGGACTAGCTACAGATACGCAGTATTTT.

This clone was observed once. The rearrangement uses TRBV29-1 and TRBJ2-7, with a weak D call TRBD1 (5 bases). CDR1 SQVTM and CDR2 ANQGSEA come from the germline V gene. The CDR3 extends over 13 amino acids. V was pared by 2 bases and J by 2 bases, with 10 bases between. The CDR3 reads CSVETGTTYEQYF. Here the CDR3 DNA reads TGCAGCGTTGAAACAGGTACTACCTACGAGCAGTACTTC.

This sequence joins TRBV6-5 and TRBJ2-1; 7 bases fit TRBD2. This CDR3 is built from 15 residues. CDR1 and CDR2 from the germline V gene are MNHEY and SVGAGI. V gave up 2 bases and J gave up 1 base; unmatched junction bases: 2. The DNA for the CDR3 is TGTGCCAGCAGTTACGCGGGAGCGTCCTACAATGAGCAGTTCTTC. As protein: CASSYAGASYNEQFF.

The chain uses TRBV18 and TRBJ1-1; tentative D call: TRBD1 (6 bases). Trimming left V 4 bases short and J 3 bases short, with 15 bases between. The CDR3 consists of 15 residues. The germline V gene has CDR1 KGHSH and CDR2 LQKENI. DNA of the CDR3: TGTGCCAGCTCACTTACACAGGGTGGGGACACTGAAGCTTTCTTT. It translates to CASSLTQGGDTEAFF.

The chain recombines TRBV5-1 with TRBJ2-7; 14 bases are shared with TRBD2. The CDR3 is 16 amino acids. V gave up 4 bases and J gave up 6 bases; unmatched junction bases: 9. The germline V gene encodes CDR1 SGHRS and CDR2 YFSETQ. In DNA form, the CDR3 reads TGCGCCAGCAGCCTGGGACTAGCGGGGGTTATGGGCGAGCAGTACTTC. This gives the protein CASSLGLAGVMGEQYF.

This chain connects TRBV30 to TRBJ1-2; tentatively, D is TRBD1 (5 bases). Trimming left V 7 bases short and J 3 bases short, with 12 bases between. This CDR3 has 12 amino acids. Germline V CDR1 and CDR2: GTSNPN, SVGIG (reference sequence). In nucleotides, the CDR3 is TGTGCCTCAATGGGAGGGGACTATGGCTACACCTTC. Residues: CASMGGDYGYTF.

The chain carries TRBV9 and TRBJ2-3, with a weak D call TRBD1 (5 bases). V lost 1 base and J lost 4, with 7 bases in between. CDR3 length: 13 residues. CDR1 and CDR2 (germline): SGDLS, YYNGEE. The CDR3 reads CASSVLGADTQYF. The CDR3 DNA reads as TGTGCCAGCAGCGTACTAGGGGCAGATACGCAGTATTTT.

This chain links TRBV7-2 with TRBJ1-1; maybe TRBD1 (6 bases). The ends were cut back, 0 bases at V and 11 bases at J, with 19 bases in the middle. Germline V lookup: CDR1 SGHTA, CDR2 FQGNSA. The CDR3 extends over 15 amino acids. The CDR3 DNA sequence: TGTGCCAGCAGCTTAGCGCCGGCAGGGGTTACAGGTGCTTTCTTT. It yields the protein CASSLAPAGVTGAFF.

Details on this clone: Other nucleotide sequences in the sample specify the same CDR3. The chain uses TRBV18 and TRBJ2-5; 7 bases map to TRBD1. The CDR3 spans 13 residues. Germline V gene sequence: CDR1 KGHSH, CDR2 LQKENI. With V trimmed by 3 bases and J by 3 bases, 1 base remained unmatched. In DNA, the CDR3 is TGTGCCAGCTCACCGGGACAGAAAGAGACCCAGTACTTC. Its protein product is CASSPGQKETQYF.

This chain links TRBV4-1 with TRBJ1-2, with 9 bases that match TRBD1. Trimming removed 2 bases from V and 3 bases from J; junction bases left unmatched: 4. CDR1 is MGHRA, CDR2 YSYEKL, per germline. The CDR3 extends over 15 amino acids. The CDR3 loop reads CASSQLDRGDYGYTF. The CDR3 nucleotides are TGCGCCAGCAGCCAACTGGACAGGGGTGACTATGGCTACACCTTC.

This chain links TRBV5-4 with TRBJ2-7; 7 bases are a match to TRBD1. CDR3 size: 15 residues. V trimming: 3 bases; J trimming: 4 bases; junction bases outside the gene matches: 10. Germline V gene sequence: CDR1 SGHNT, CDR2 YYREEE (reference sequence). The CDR3, as DNA: TGTGCCAGCAGCTCCGTGGGACAGAAGATTTACGAGCAGTACTTC. Protein product: CASSSVGQKIYEQYF.

This chain links TRBV5-1 with TRBJ1-2; 8 bases are a match to TRBD1. CDR3 size: 15 residues. CDR1 and CDR2 (germline): SGHRS, YFSETQ. J gave up 8 bases and V 0 bases, and 9 bases lay outside the gene matches. As DNA, the CDR3 is TGCGCCAGCAGCTTGGAAGGTCAGGGGGCAGGAGGCTACACCTTC. It translates to CASSLEGQGAGGYTF.

This chain uses TRBV11-2 with TRBJ2-7, with D tentatively TRBD1 (6 bases). Trimming pared 1 base from V and 3 bases from J, leaving 10 bases between. This CDR3 region has 14 residues. Looked up from germline, CDR1 is SGHAT and CDR2 is FQNNGV. The CDR3, as DNA: TGTGCCAGCAGCTTAGGAGCACAGGGCTACGAGCAGTACTTC. Protein product: CASSLGAQGYEQYF.

This sequence joins TRBV7-6 and TRBJ1-3; no reliable D call. The CDR3 consists of 14 residues. The V gene's germline CDR1 is SGHVS and CDR2 FNYEAQ. The ends were cut back, 4 bases at V and 2 bases at J, with 9 bases in the middle. CDR3 DNA: TGTGCCAGCAGCTCCGGCGAGGCTGGAAACACCATATATTTT. Its protein is CASSSGEAGNTIYF.

This rearrangement joins TRBV5-4 to TRBJ2-1, with 13 positions matching TRBD2. CDR1 is SGHNT and CDR2 is YYREEE in the germline V gene (reference sequence). The V segment lost 3 bases and the J segment 4 bases; nucleotides outside the gene matches: 4. This CDR3 spans 16 amino acids. In DNA, the CDR3 is TGTGCCAGCAGCTGGGGGACTAGCGGGGAGTACAATGAGCAGTTCTTC. Translation: CASSWGTSGEYNEQFF.

This chain uses TRBV6-6 with TRBJ2-3, with 8 bases aligning to TRBD1. CDR1 and CDR2 (germline): MNHNY, SVGAGI (reference sequence). The CDR3 consists of 16 residues. The junction had 12 bases not matched to a gene; V was cut back by 6 bases and J by 4 bases. The CDR3 DNA sequence: TGTGCCAGCAGCTATCTTCTGACAGGGGCGGCAGATACGCAGTATTTT. Amino acid sequence: CASSYLLTGAADTQYF.

This chain joins TRBV6-6 and TRBJ2-3; D is uncertain. Looked up from germline, CDR1 is MNHNY and CDR2 is SVGAGI (reference sequence). This CDR3 contains 13 residues. Trimming took off 0 bases at V and 2 bases at J, with 3 bases between the two ends. As DNA, the CDR3 is TGTGCCAGCAGTTACTCATACACAGATACGCAGTATTTT. Its translation: CASSYSYTDTQYF.

This clone was detected once. The rearrangement joins TRBV6-5 to TRBJ1-1, with a weak D call TRBD1 (6 bases). Germline V gives CDR1 MNHEY, CDR2 SVGAGI. The CDR3 loop spans 13 amino acids. V lost 7 bases to trimming and J lost 4 bases, with 13 bases between them. The CDR3 DNA is TGTGCCAGCACCCACAGGGTTGGCACTGAAGCTTTCTTT. Amino acid sequence: CASTHRVGTEAFF.

The V call is TRBV7-6, the J call TRBJ1-3, with 7 bases lining up with TRBD1. The germline V gene has CDR1 SGHVS and CDR2 FNYEAQ. This CDR3 has 18 amino acids. V trimming: 2 bases; J trimming: 4 bases; junction bases outside the gene matches: 14. The CDR3 reads CASSLKVPGTAGGNTIYF. CDR3 coding DNA: TGTGCCAGCAGCTTAAAAGTCCCCGGGACAGCTGGAGGAAACACCATATATTTT.

The chain has TRBV6-1 and TRBJ2-2, with D unresolved. The CDR3 covers 14 residues. V was trimmed by 7 bases and J by 1 base, leaving 10 bases between them. Germline CDR1 reads MNHNS; CDR2 reads SASEGT. DNA for the CDR3: TGTGCCAGCAAGAGGCAGAGGAACACCGGGGAGCTGTTTTTT. This codes for CASKRQRNTGELFF.

This clone came up a few times. The CDR3 region has the DNA TGTGCCACCTCTCAAGCAGGGAACTCCTACGAGCAGTACTTC. Its protein is CATSQAGNSYEQYF. The chain recombines TRBV19 with TRBJ2-7, with D perhaps matching TRBD1 (5 bases). The CDR3 runs to 14 residues. With 10 bases removed from V and 0 bases from J, the gap between germline ends came to 16 bases. In germline, CDR1 is LNHDA, CDR2 SQIVND (reference sequence).